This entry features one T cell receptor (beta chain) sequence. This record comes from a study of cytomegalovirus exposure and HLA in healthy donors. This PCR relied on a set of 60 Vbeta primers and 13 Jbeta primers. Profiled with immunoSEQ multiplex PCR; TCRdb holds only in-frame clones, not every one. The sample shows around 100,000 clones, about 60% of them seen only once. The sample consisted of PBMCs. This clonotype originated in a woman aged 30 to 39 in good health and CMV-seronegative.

Here the CDR3 reads CAWSRQGEQYF. DNA of the CDR3: TGTGCCTGGAGCCGCCAGGGCGAGCAGTACTTC. The J gene is TRBJ2-7, the V gene TRBV30; maybe TRBD1 (5 bases). This CDR3 spans 11 amino acids. The germline V gene has CDR1 GTSNPN and CDR2 SVGIG (reference sequence). With 3 bases removed from V and 6 bases from J, the gap between germline ends came to 9 bases.